A single sample is the source of the 19 T cell receptor beta chains below, sequenced in a study of metastatic and nonmetastatic thyroid tumors. Thyroid surgery had not been preceded by any treatment in any patient. TCRdb reprocessed the PCR reads via MiXCR. The sample holds 53,000 or so clones, roughly 20% seen once. The specimen was blood. The source is a female donor with papillary thyroid cancer or a benign thyroid nodule (not recorded which). Some clones in this sample may be carry-over from other donors' samples.

In this sample, this clone turned up many times. Other DNA sequences within the sample encode an identical CDR3. The chain has TRBV20-1 and TRBJ2-2; TRBD2 matches 7 bases. Unmatched junction bases numbered 12, after V lost 6 bases and J lost 5 bases. This CDR3 has 15 residues. Germline CDR1 reads DFQATT; CDR2 reads SNEGSKA (reference sequence). The CDR3 nucleotides are TGCAGTGCGCGGGCGGGCGGGAGTAAAACCGGGGAGCTGTTTTTT. Translating gives CSARAGGSKTGELFF.

CDR3 sequence reads: CASSWAGANVLTF. CDR3 sequence (DNA): TGTGCCAGCAGCTGGGCCGGGGCCAACGTCCTGACTTTC. The V and J genes are TRBV5-4 and TRBJ2-6, with no clear D. This CDR3 is 13 amino acids long. Germline V gene data show CDR1 as SGHNT and CDR2 as YYREEE (reference sequence). V gave up 3 bases and J gave up 4 bases, with 5 bases separating them.

This clone appeared many times. The chain uses TRBV5-6 and TRBJ1-1; D is uncertain. V was pared by 4 bases and J by 3 bases, with 10 bases between. The germline V gene encodes CDR1 SGHDT and CDR2 YYEEEE. The CDR3 runs to 13 residues. In DNA form, the CDR3 reads TGTGCCAGCAGCCCTGAATTGGACACTGAAGCTTTCTTT. Translating it yields CASSPELDTEAFF.

In its sample, this clone was seen many times. The chain joins TRBV28 to TRBJ2-1; possible D gene TRBD2, 5 bases. The CDR3 contains 15 residues. The V end was cut by 7 bases, the J end by 0 bases, with 13 bases between. Germline V gene sequence: CDR1 MDHEN, CDR2 SYDVKM. The CDR3 region is CASTRERSSYNEQFF. The DNA for the CDR3 is TGTGCCAGCACGAGGGAGAGGAGCTCCTACAATGAGCAGTTCTTC.

This clone was counted many times. V and J are TRBV5-1 and TRBJ2-5, with 7 bases that match TRBD2. CDR3 size: 12 residues. V was clipped by 7 bases and J by 4 bases; unmatched bases: 4. Germline V gene sequence: CDR1 SGHRS, CDR2 YFSETQ. The CDR3: CASGRAGETQYF. DNA of the CDR3: TGCGCCAGCGGGAGGGCCGGAGAGACCCAGTACTTC.

CDR3 DNA sequence: TGTGCCTGGAGTCAGACATGTAGGAGGGCTTTCTTT. This sequence encodes CAWSQTCRRAFF. The chain carries TRBV30 and TRBJ1-1; D remains ambiguous. Trimming left V 2 bases short and J 11 bases short, with 15 bases between. The CDR3 sequence is 12 residues long. Per the germline V gene, CDR1 is GTSNPN and CDR2 is SVGIG (reference sequence).

This clone has ten or more counts. The chain joins TRBV6-5 to TRBJ2-5; 7 bases are shared with TRBD1. The ends lost 1 base at V and 0 bases at J; junction bases unmatched: 11. Germline loops: CDR1 MNHEY, CDR2 SVGAGI. The CDR3 sequence is 18 residues long. This chain's CDR3 is CASSYLIGTAYYQETQYF. The CDR3 DNA reads TGTGCCAGCAGTTACTTAATAGGGACAGCGTATTACCAAGAGACCCAGTACTTC.

Worth noting for this clone: A junction boundary mismatches the germline segment, possibly from a read error. The chain uses TRBV5-1 and TRBJ2-2, with 7 bases that match TRBD2. The germline CDR1 and CDR2 sequences are SGHRS and YFSETQ. The CDR3 is 16 amino acids. The chain's CDR3 is CASSSGLSGETGELMF. The CDR3 DNA sequence: TGCGCCAGCAGCTCGGGACTATCGGGAGAAACCGGGGAGCTGATGTTT. Based on the CDR3 plus reference TRBV5-1 and TRBJ2-2, the full variable domain is KAGVTQTPRYLIKTRGQQVTLSCSPISGHRSVSWYQQTPGQGLQFLFEYFSETQRNKGNFPGRFSGRQFSNSRSEMNVSTLELGDSALYLCASSSGLSGETGELMFGEGSRLTVL.

This sequence joins TRBV7-3 and TRBJ2-7; D uncertain. This CDR3 has 13 residues. V lost 6 bases, J lost 6 bases, and 15 bases lay in between. CDR1 and CDR2 (germline): SGHTA, FQGTGA. The CDR3 nucleotides read TGTGCCAGCAGATTAGCCATATCTAGCGAGCAGTACTTC. Residues: CASRLAISSEQYF. The full variable domain, with the rest looked up from reference TRBV7-3 and TRBJ2-7, is GAGVSQTPSNKVTEKGKYVELRCDPISGHTALYWYRQSLGQGPEFLIYFQGTGAADDSGLPNDRFFAVRPEGSVSTLKIQRTERGDSAVYLCASRLAISSEQYFGPGTRLTVT.

This clone was picked up many times. This rearrangement joins TRBV15 to TRBJ1-5; D remains unclear. From germline, CDR1 is LNHNV and CDR2 YYDKDF (reference sequence). This CDR3 has 12 amino acids. V was cut by 5 bases and J by 3 bases, with 5 bases left in between. The CDR3 nucleotides are TGTGCCACCAGCGATTCCAATCAGCCCCAGCATTTT. Translating it yields CATSDSNQPQHF. Using reference TRBV15 and TRBJ1-5 for the parts outside the CDR3, the full variable domain is DAMVIQNPRYQVTQFGKPVTLSCSQTLNHNVMYWYQQKSSQAPKLLFHYYDKDFNNEADTPDNFQSRRPNTSFCFLDIRSPGLGDTAMYLCATSDSNQPQHFGDGTRLSIL.

This clone was seen repeatedly, ten times or more. The chain joins TRBV20-1 to TRBJ1-1; D possibly corresponds to TRBD1 (5 bases). CDR3 size: 13 residues. From germline, CDR1 is DFQATT and CDR2 SNEGSKA (reference sequence). With 5 bases removed from V and 1 base from J, the gap between germline ends came to 11 bases. The CDR3 spells CSASEDRNTEAFF. CDR3 bases: TGCAGTGCTTCCGAAGACAGGAACACTGAAGCTTTCTTT.

This clone has at least ten counts. This chain connects TRBV27 to TRBJ2-2, with D hard to call. Trimming took off 2 bases at V and 3 bases at J, with 7 bases between the two ends. Germline lookup yields CDR1 MNHEY and CDR2 SMNVEV (reference sequence). The CDR3 loop spans 14 amino acids. The CDR3 sequence is CASSLGWDTGELFF. DNA for the CDR3: TGTGCCAGCAGTTTAGGTTGGGACACCGGGGAGCTGTTTTTT.

This clone was recorded many times. The V call is TRBV6-6, the J call TRBJ2-5, with a possible D match to TRBD1 (6 bases). This CDR3 region has 15 residues. Between the trimmed V and J ends, which lost 0 bases and 5 bases, there was a span of 13 bases. Germline CDR1 is MNHNY and CDR2 is SVGAGI (reference sequence). In DNA form, the CDR3 reads TGTGCCAGCAGTTACTCAAGCGGAAGGGGGGAGACCCAGTACTTC. It encodes CASSYSSGRGETQYF.

Comments on this clone: A read error is possible here, since a much larger clone lies one base away. The chain has TRBV29-1 and TRBJ2-2, with 8 bases identical to TRBD1. This CDR3 comprises 13 residues. The germline gives CDR1 SQVTM, CDR2 ANQGSEA. J lost 6 bases, V lost 8 bases, and 8 bases had no gene match. The CDR3 DNA is TGCAGCTCCCCGGACAGGGAGGCCGGGGAGCTGTTTTTT. The encoded protein is CSSPDREAGELFF.

J is TRBJ2-7 and V is TRBV30, with D perhaps TRBD2 (6 bases). Per the germline V gene, CDR1 is GTSNPN and CDR2 is SVGIG (reference sequence). Trimming took 2 bases from V and 3 from J, leaving 14 bases between them. This CDR3 comprises 14 residues. Here the CDR3 reads CAWSSSGVFYEQYF. CDR3 coding DNA: TGTGCCTGGAGTTCATCGGGAGTGTTCTACGAGCAGTACTTC.

On this clone itself: It may be a read error: a sequence one base away is much more abundant. The chain recombines TRBV6-4 with TRBJ2-4, with no clear D. The CDR3 has 15 residues. Trimming removed 3 bases at V and 6 bases at J, with 15 bases between. In germline, CDR1 is MRHNA, CDR2 SNTAGT. CDR3 sequence (DNA): TGTGCCAGCAGTGATGGAATGGCGGTAGGAAACATTCAGTACTTC. This gives the protein CASSDGMAVGNIQYF.

Many counts were recorded for this clone. V usage is TRBV6-4 and J usage is TRBJ2-3, with D perhaps TRBD2 (5 bases). This CDR3 has 13 residues. V was clipped by 4 bases and J by 0 bases, with 5 bases between them. Germline-derived CDR1 and CDR2 are MRHNA and SNTAGT. CDR3 nucleotide sequence: TGTGCCAGCAGTGGAGGGAGCACAGATACGCAGTATTTT. It yields the protein CASSGGSTDTQYF.

As concerns this clone: With a much larger clone just one base away, this may be a read error. This specimen includes other DNA sequences encoding the same CDR3. V and J are TRBV3-1 and TRBJ2-3; possible D gene TRBD2, 5 bases. V was cut by 1 base and J by 0 bases, with 11 bases left in between. The CDR3 has 16 amino acids. The V gene's germline CDR1 is LGHDT and CDR2 YNNKEL (reference sequence). The chain's CDR3 is CASSQGKRTSTDTQYF. CDR3 coding DNA: TGTGCCAGCAGCCAAGGGAAGCGGACTAGCACAGATACGCAGTATTTT.

This clone was recorded a few times. A read error is possible here, since a much larger clone lies one base away. V usage is TRBV25-1 and J usage is TRBJ2-5; possibly TRBD2 for D (5 bases). The V end lost 2 bases, the J end lost 5 bases, and 12 bases lay between the germline ends. CDR1 and CDR2 from the germline V gene are MGHDK and SYGVNS. The CDR3 has 14 amino acids. The CDR3 here is CASSEQDGMETQYF. The CDR3 DNA is TGTGCCAGCAGTGAACAGGACGGGATGGAGACCCAGTACTTC.